The 3 T cell receptor beta chains presented below share a single source sample, sequenced in a study of PD-1 blockade in mismatch repair-deficient tumors. Clones were sequenced by immunoSEQ multiplex PCR, and TCRdb holds only the in-frame ones, with some missing. The table has some 16,000 clones, 84% seen once; the top ten hold 11%. This sample's time point: roughly eleven-day in vitro stimulation with candidate neoantigen peptide 5. For these receptors, no antigen is known. The sequences come from cells cultured in vitro, collected from a patient treated with pembrolizumab. Source of these receptors: an adult with mismatch repair-deficient cancer.

This CDR3 reads CASSLWTAGTNEKLFF. In DNA, the CDR3 is TGTGCCAGCAGCTTGTGGACGGCGGGGACTAATGAAAAACTGTTTTTT. The chain couples TRBV5-8 to TRBJ1-4, with D unresolved. Per the germline V gene, CDR1 is SGHTS and CDR2 is YDEGEE. This CDR3 is built from 16 residues. V lost 1 base and J lost 2, with 12 bases in between.

This rearrangement joins TRBV11-3 to TRBJ2-2; 7 bases line up with TRBD1. V trimming: 1 base; J trimming: 3 bases; junction bases outside the gene matches: 2. There are 15 residues in the CDR3. Germline CDR1 reads SGHNT; CDR2 reads YENEEA. CDR3 in amino acids: CASSLGQGYTGELFF. The CDR3 DNA is TGTGCCAGCAGCTTAGGACAGGGATACACCGGGGAGCTGTTTTTT.

This clone was seen once. The chain joins TRBV18 to TRBJ2-2; D is uncertain. Per the germline V gene, CDR1 is KGHSH and CDR2 is LQKENI. The CDR3 spans 13 residues. V lost 2 bases, J lost 3 bases, and 4 bases lay in between. The DNA of the CDR3 is TGTGCCAGCTCACCAGAATACACCGGGGAGCTGTTTTTT. Translation gives CASSPEYTGELFF. Full variable domain (rest looked up from reference TRBV18 and TRBJ2-2): NAGVMQNPRHLVRRRGQEARLRCSPMKGHSHVYWYRQLPEEGLKFMVYLQKENIIDESGMPKERFSAEFPKEGPSILRIQQVVRGDSAAYFCASSPEYTGELFFGEGSRLTVL.